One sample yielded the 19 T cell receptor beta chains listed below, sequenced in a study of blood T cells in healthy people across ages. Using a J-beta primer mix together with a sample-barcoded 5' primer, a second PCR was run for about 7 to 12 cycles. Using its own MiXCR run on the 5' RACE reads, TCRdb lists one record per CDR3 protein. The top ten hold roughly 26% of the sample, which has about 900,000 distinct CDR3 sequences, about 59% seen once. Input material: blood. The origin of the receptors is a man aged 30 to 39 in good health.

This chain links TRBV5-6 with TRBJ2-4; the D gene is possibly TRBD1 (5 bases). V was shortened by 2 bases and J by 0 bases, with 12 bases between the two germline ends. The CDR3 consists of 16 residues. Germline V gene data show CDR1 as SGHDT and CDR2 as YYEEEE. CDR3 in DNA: TGTGCCAGCAGCTTTCAGGGTATACTAGCCAAAAACATTCAGTACTTC. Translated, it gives CASSFQGILAKNIQYF.

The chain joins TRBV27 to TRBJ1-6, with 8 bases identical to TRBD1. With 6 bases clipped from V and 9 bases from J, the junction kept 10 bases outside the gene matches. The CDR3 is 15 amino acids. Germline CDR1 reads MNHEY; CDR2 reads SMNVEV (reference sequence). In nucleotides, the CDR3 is TGTGCCAGCAGCCCGGACAGGGAGCTACCTTCACCCCTCCACTTT. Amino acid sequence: CASSPDRELPSPLHF.

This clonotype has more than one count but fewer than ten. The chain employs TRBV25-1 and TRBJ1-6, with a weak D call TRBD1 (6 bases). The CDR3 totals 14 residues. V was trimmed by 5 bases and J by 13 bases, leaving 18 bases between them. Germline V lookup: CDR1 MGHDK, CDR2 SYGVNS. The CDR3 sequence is CASSPGGAIDPLHF. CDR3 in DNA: TGTGCCAGCAGTCCCGGGGGGGCAATTGACCCCCTCCACTTT.

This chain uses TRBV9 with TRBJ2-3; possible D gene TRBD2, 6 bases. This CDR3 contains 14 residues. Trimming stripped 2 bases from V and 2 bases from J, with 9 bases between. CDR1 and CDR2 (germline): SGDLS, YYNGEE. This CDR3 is CASSVSSDTDTQYF. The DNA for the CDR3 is TGTGCCAGCAGCGTCTCTAGCGACACAGATACGCAGTATTTT.

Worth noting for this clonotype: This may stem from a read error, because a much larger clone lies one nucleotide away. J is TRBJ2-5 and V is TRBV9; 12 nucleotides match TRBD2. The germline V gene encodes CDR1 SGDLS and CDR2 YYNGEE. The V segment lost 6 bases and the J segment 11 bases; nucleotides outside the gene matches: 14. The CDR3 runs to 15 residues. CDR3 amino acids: CASNPSGGVSNEQYF. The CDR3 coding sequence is TGTGCCAGCAATCCTAGCGGGGGGGTCTCCAATGAGCAGTACTTC. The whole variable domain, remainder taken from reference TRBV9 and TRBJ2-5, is DSGVTQTPKHLITATGQRVTLRCSPRSGDLSVYWYQQSLDQGLQFLIQYYNGEERAKGNILERFSAQQFPDLHSELNLSSLELGDSALYFCASNPSGGVSNEQYFGPGTRLLVL.

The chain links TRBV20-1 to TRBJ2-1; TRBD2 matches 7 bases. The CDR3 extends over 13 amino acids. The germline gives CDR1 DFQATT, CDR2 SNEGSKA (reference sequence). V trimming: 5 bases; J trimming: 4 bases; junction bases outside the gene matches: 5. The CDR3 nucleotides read TGCAGTGCTCGAGGGACTATTTACAATGAGCAGTTCTTC. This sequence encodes CSARGTIYNEQFF.

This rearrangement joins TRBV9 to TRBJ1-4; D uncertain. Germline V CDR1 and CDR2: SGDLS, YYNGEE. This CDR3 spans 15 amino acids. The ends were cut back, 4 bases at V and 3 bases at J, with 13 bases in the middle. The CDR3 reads CASSFSTGANEKLFF. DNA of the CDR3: TGTGCCAGCAGCTTCAGTACCGGGGCTAATGAAAAACTGTTTTTT.

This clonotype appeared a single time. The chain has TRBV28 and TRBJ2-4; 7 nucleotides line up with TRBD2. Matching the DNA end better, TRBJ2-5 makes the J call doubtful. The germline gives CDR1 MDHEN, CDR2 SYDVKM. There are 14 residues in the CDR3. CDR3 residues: CASSWGGISETQYF. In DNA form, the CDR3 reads TGTGCCAGCAGTTGGGGGGGTATTTCGGAGACCCAGTACTTC.

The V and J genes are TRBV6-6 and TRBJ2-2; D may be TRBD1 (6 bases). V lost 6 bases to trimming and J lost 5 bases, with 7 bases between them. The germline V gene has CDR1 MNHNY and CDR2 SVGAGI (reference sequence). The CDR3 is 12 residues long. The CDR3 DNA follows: TGTGCCAGCAGGCAGGGGACCGGGGAGCTGTTTTTT. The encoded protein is CASRQGTGELFF.

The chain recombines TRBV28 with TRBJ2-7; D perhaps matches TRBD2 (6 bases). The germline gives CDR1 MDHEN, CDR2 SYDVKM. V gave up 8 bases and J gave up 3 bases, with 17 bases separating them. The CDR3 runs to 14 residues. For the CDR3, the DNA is TGTGCCAGCCAGATCGCGGGGAAAAACTACGAGCAGTACTTC. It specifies CASQIAGKNYEQYF.

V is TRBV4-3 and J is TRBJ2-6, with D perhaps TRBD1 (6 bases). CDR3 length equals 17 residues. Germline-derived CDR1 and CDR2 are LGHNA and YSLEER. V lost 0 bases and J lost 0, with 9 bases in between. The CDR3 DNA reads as TGCGCCAGCAGCCAAGAAAGACAGGCCTCTGGGGCCAACGTCCTGACTTTC. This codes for CASSQERQASGANVLTF.

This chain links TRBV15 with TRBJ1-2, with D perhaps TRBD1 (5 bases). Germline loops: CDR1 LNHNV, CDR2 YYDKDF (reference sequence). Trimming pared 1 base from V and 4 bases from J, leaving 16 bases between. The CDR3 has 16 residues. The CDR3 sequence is CATSRVPGRNSYGYTF. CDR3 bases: TGTGCCACCAGCAGAGTGCCGGGACGGAATTCCTATGGCTACACCTTC.

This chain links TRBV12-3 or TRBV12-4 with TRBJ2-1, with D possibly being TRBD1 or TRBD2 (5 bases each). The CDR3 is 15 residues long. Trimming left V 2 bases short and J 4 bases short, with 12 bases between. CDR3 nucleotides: TGTGCCAGCAGTTTAAGGGGCGGGCATTACAATGAGCAGTTCTTC. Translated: CASSLRGGHYNEQFF.

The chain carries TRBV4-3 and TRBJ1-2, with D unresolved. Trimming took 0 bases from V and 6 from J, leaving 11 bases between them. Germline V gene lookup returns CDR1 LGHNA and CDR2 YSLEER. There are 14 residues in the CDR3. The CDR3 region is CASSQDPGRDGYTF. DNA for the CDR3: TGCGCCAGCAGCCAAGATCCCGGGAGGGATGGCTACACCTTC.

Here the CDR3 DNA reads TGCAGCGGGGTTGAGACAGGAAAAGCTTTCTTT. As protein: CSGVETGKAFF. The rearrangement uses TRBV29-1 and TRBJ1-1; D is possibly TRBD1 (6 bases). V dropped 7 bases and J dropped 9 bases, with 15 bases sitting between them. Germline V gives CDR1 SQVTM, CDR2 ANQGSEA. This CDR3 has 11 residues.

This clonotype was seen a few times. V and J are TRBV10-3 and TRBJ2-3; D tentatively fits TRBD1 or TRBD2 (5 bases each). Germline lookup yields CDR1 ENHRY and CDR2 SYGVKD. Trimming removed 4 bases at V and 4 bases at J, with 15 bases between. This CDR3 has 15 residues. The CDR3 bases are TGTGCCATCAGTGCTTTGCGAGGGGAACCAGATACGCAGTATTTT. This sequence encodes CAISALRGEPDTQYF.

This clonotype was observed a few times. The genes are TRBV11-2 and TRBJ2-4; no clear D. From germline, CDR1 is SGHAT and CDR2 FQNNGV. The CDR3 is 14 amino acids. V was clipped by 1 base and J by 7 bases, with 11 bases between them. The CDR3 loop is CASSLGTANNIQYF. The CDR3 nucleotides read TGTGCCAGCAGCTTAGGAACAGCGAATAACATTCAGTACTTC. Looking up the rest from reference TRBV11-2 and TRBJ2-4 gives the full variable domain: EAGVAQSPRYKIIEKRQSVAFWCNPISGHATLYWYQQILGQGPKLLIQFQNNGVVDDSQLPKDRFSAERLKGVDSTLKIQPAKLEDSAVYLCASSLGTANNIQYFGAGTRLSVL.

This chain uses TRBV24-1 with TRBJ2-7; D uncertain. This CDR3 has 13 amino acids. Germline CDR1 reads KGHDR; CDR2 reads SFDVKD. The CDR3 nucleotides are TGTGCTGCCGGGTCCACGAGCTCCTACGAGCAGTACTTC. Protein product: CAAGSTSSYEQYF.

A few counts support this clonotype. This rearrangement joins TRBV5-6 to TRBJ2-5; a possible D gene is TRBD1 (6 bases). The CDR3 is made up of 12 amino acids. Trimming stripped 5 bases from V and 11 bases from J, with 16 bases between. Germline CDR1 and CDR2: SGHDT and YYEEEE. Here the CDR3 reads CASSWDNSEQYF. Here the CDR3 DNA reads TGTGCCAGCAGTTGGGACAACTCAGAGCAGTACTTC.